This T cell receptor (beta chain) was sequenced during a study of blood T cells in healthy people across ages. Study outcomes and limitations: Roughly linear age-related decline in beta diversity appeared, significant by age about 37.

V shed 3 bases, J shed 6 bases, and the junction held 4 bases outside the gene matches. Germline CDR1 DFQATT, CDR2 SNEGSKA (reference sequence). The CDR3 loop spans 13 amino acids. Each sample used at least 6.5 million PBMCs. In regard to this clonotype: Its cognate antigen is unknown.

Next came a second PCR, run for about 7 to 12 cycles, which used a sample-barcoded 5' primer along with a J-beta primer mix. Every molecule of cDNA carried a tag from a template-switch adaptor with 12 random nucleotides. Using its own MiXCR run on the 5' RACE reads, TCRdb lists one record per CDR3 protein. The data hold 790,000 or so distinct CDR3 sequences, with about 46% observed a single time. The sequence was collected from an elderly man in good health. The chain joins TRBV20-1 to TRBJ2-7, with 11 bases matching TRBD2. Input material: blood. Here the CDR3 reads CSASFLAGGEQYF. The CDR3 nucleotides read TGCAGTGCTAGCTTCCTAGCGGGAGGCGAGCAGTACTTC.